The clone carrying this T cell receptor beta chain occurred a few times. This CDR3 is 15 amino acids long. CDR1 and CDR2 from the germline V gene are MRHNA and SNTAGT. J lost 8 bases, V lost 2 bases, and 6 bases had no gene match. Primers for the PCR totalled 60 Vbeta and 13 Jbeta. Data came from immunoSEQ multiplex PCR; TCRdb stores just in-frame clones and leaves some out. The table lists 150,000 or so clones, more than 60% of them singletons. The data are from a study of cytomegalovirus exposure and HLA in healthy donors. The sequenced material came from PBMCs. This receptor was obtained from a man aged 18 to 29 in good health and CMV-seropositive. This chain joins TRBV6-4 and TRBJ2-1; 10 nucleotides agree with TRBD2. CDR3: CASSDQPAGGYEQFF. The CDR3 nucleotides are TGTGCCAGCAGTGACCAACCAGCGGGAGGGTATGAGCAGTTCTTC.